This TCR beta chain was sequenced in a study of early T cells in non-severe SARS-CoV-2 infection. Study information: Sequencing input comprised bulk RNA from unsorted whole blood; chain pairing was not available. Study-level points and caveats: A preference for anti-spike CD8 responses marked VDJdb matching, which missed private and CD4 specificities.

The CDR3 contains 15 residues. Trimming pared 5 bases from V and 0 bases from J, leaving 13 bases between. Germline V gene lookup returns CDR1 SEHNR and CDR2 FQNEAQ (reference sequence). Attached unique molecular identifiers marked individual cDNA molecules. TCRdb passed the 5' RACE reads through MiXCR, listing each CDR3 protein once. The repertoire consists of around 62,000 distinct CDR3 sequences, with more than 4% occurring once and the leading ten covering roughly 5%. With regard to this clonotype: Antigen specificity is unknown.

The chain carries TRBV7-9 and TRBJ1-1; D may be TRBD1 (5 bases). Sequencing was carried out using whole blood. This receptor was obtained from an adult who was a healthcare worker with PCR-confirmed SARS-CoV-2 infection or an uninfected control (not recorded which). The CDR3 spells CASSLSTEMNTEAFF. The CDR3 region has the DNA TGTGCCAGCAGCCTATCGACAGAAATGAACACTGAAGCTTTCTTT.